The clone carrying this T cell receptor beta chain has a handful of counts. Germline CDR1 and CDR2: MNHNY and SVGAGI (reference sequence). The CDR3 is 10 residues long. The V end lost 8 bases, the J end lost 4 bases, and 6 bases lay between the germline ends. The sample originates from a study of patients and donors after allogeneic stem cell transplantation. TCRdb independently ran MiXCR on the RT-PCR reads; one entry per CDR3 protein. This table has roughly 880,000 distinct CDR3 sequences, more than 15% appearing once. The source of this sequence is a human donor who was either an allogeneic HSCT recipient or a stem cell or donor lymphocyte infusion donor (not recorded which). It is not recorded whose cells these are; they may come from a transplant donor. The V call is TRBV6-6, the J call TRBJ2-7; D is unresolved. Material: blood, either unsorted or a sorted T cell fraction (not recorded which). This CDR3 is CASAKYEQYF. The CDR3 coding sequence is TGTGCCAGCGCAAAGTACGAGCAGTACTTC.